These T cell receptor beta chains were read from a single sample in a study of blood T cells in healthy people across ages. A single record per CDR3 protein comes from TCRdb applying MiXCR to the 5' RACE reads. Among some 760,000 distinct CDR3 sequences listed, 25% were seen once. The same data also contributed to another study, on T cells of mothers and their children.

The specimen sequenced was blood. The source is a boy younger than 18 in good health. Both conserved end residues are part of each CDR3. Each record gives: clone size, V gene, J gene, D gene, CDR3 protein, CDR3 DNA. A D gene is named only where the DNA matches it firmly. Part of the rows lack a size; the others show once, few, many or a class for expanded clones.

>few|TRBV6-1|TRBJ2-5|NA
CASSDSSTQYF
TGTGCCAGCAGTGACTCTTCAACCCAGTACTTC
>NA|TRBV18|TRBJ2-1|TRBD2
CASSPMTSGGSNEQFF
TGTGCCAGCTCACCCATGACTAGCGGGGGGAGCAATGAGCAGTTCTTC
>many|TRBV4-1|TRBJ2-3|TRBD2
CASSSGLAGATDTQYF
TGCGCCAGCAGCTCCGGACTAGCGGGAGCCACAGATACGCAGTATTTT
>few|TRBV6-2/TRBV6-3|TRBJ2-7|TRBD2
CASRISGRYEQYF
TGTGCCAGCAGGATTAGCGGGAGGTACGAGCAGTACTTC
>NA|TRBV24-1|TRBJ2-1|NA
CATSDLRTQNEQFF
TGTGCCACCAGTGATTTACGGACCCAGAATGAGCAGTTCTTC
>NA|TRBV12-3/TRBV12-4|TRBJ1-2|NA
CASGRGDFSYGYTF
TGTGCCAGCGGGCGGGGGGACTTCTCCTATGGCTACACCTTC
>few|TRBV24-1|TRBJ2-1|NA
CATSDLRDSRDNEQFF
TGTGCCACCAGTGATTTGCGCGACAGTCGAGACAATGAGCAGTTCTTC
>NA|TRBV6-2/TRBV6-3|TRBJ2-6|NA
CASTKGGGGANVLTF
TGTGCCAGCACCAAAGGAGGGGGTGGGGCCAACGTCCTGACTTTC
>NA|TRBV13|TRBJ2-7|TRBD2
CASSVPTSGTSYEQYF
TGTGCCAGCAGCGTGCCGACTAGCGGGACGTCCTACGAGCAGTACTTC
>NA|TRBV3-1|TRBJ2-7|TRBD1
CAGSPSRTGKRYEQYF
TGTGCCGGCAGCCCCTCTCGGACAGGGAAACGTTACGAGCAGTACTTC
>few|TRBV28|TRBJ2-7|NA
CASSDRHYEQYF
TGTGCCAGCAGTGACAGGCACTACGAGCAGTACTTC
>NA|TRBV7-9|TRBJ2-5|TRBD1
CASSSRDSSETQYF
TGTGCCAGCAGCTCAAGGGACAGTTCAGAGACCCAGTACTTC
>few|TRBV29-1|TRBJ2-1|NA
CSVDLFGDEQFF
TGCAGCGTTGATCTCTTCGGGGATGAGCAGTTCTTC
>NA|TRBV20-1|TRBJ2-2|TRBD2
CSARDPASGRRTGELFF
TGCAGTGCTAGAGATCCGGCTAGCGGGAGGAGGACCGGGGAGCTGTTTTTT
>NA|TRBV4-1|TRBJ1-1|NA
CASSQGGTSAFF
TGCGCCAGCAGCCAAGGGGGGACATCCGCTTTCTTT
>NA|TRBV6-1|TRBJ2-6|TRBD1
CASSEYLLGQGSSGANVLTF
TGTGCCAGCAGTGAGTATCTGCTGGGACAGGGGTCCTCTGGGGCCAACGTCCTGACTTTC
>NA|TRBV5-1|TRBJ1-1|NA
CASSPDATDGYTEAFF
TGCGCCAGCAGCCCAGACGCTACGGACGGATACACTGAAGCTTTCTTT
>few|TRBV29-1|TRBJ2-5|TRBD1
CSVIPDRGRGTQYF
TGCAGCGTGATCCCGGACAGGGGGCGGGGGACCCAGTACTTC
>NA|TRBV4-2|TRBJ1-4|NA
CASSPGPYEKLFF
TGTGCCAGCAGCCCCGGGCCTTATGAAAAACTGTTTTTT
>NA|TRBV27|TRBJ2-1|NA
CASSRLVGTPKGNEQFF
TGTGCCAGCAGTCGTTTGGTGGGGACTCCCAAGGGCAATGAGCAGTTCTTC
>NA|TRBV4-2|TRBJ2-2|TRBD2
CASSQETSGSPGELFF
TGTGCCAGCAGCCAAGAAACTAGCGGGAGTCCCGGGGAGCTGTTTTTT